This T cell receptor beta chain appears in the sequencing data of a study of cytomegalovirus exposure and HLA in healthy donors. Overall study: Roughly 179 million T cells yielded 120 million or so unique TCR beta sequences, as an earlier analysis found. Whole-study findings and limits: Only CMV serostatus was available as immune exposure information. A later analysis reportedly identified an Asian-associated ancestry cluster as carrying fewer N-insertions than the approximately 710-donor mean.

Trimming cost V 0 bases and J 0 bases; bases outside gene matches: 7. Germline loops: CDR1 SGHNT, CDR2 YYREEE (reference sequence). The CDR3 runs to 17 residues. A multiplex PCR was run with 60 Vbeta primers and 13 Jbeta primers. This table comes from immunoSEQ multiplex PCR, and its TCRdb copy is limited to in-frame clones, with some not included. The table lists 200,000 or so clones, approximately 80% of them singletons, with 1.5% to 2% in the top ten. Points on this clone: Its specificity is unknown.

The chain has TRBV5-4 and TRBJ1-1; the match to TRBD1 covers 8 bases. The source of this sequence is a man aged 50-59 years in good health and CMV-seronegative. The source material was PBMCs. The CDR3 DNA follows: TGTGCCAGCAGCTTGGGTTCCAGGGGGCAAGTGAACACTGAAGCTTTCTTT. Translating gives CASSLGSRGQVNTEAFF.